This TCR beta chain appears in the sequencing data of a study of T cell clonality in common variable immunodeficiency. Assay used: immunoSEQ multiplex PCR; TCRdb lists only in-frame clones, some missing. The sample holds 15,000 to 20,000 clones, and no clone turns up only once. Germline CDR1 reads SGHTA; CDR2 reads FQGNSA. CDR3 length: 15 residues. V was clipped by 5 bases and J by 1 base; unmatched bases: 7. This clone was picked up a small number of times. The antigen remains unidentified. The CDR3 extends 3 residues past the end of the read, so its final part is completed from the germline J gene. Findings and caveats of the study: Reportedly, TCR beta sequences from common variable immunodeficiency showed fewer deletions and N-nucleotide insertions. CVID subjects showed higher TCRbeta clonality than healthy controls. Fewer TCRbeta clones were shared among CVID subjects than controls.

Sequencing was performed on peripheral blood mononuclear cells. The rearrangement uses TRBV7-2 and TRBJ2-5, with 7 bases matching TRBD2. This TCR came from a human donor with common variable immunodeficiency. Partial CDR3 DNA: TGTGCCAGCAGCCAACAGCCGGGGGGCCAAGAGACC. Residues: CASSQQPGGQET. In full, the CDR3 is CASSQQPGGQETQYF.